This T cell receptor beta chain came from a study of long-term antiretroviral therapy in people with HIV. A v3.0 immunoSEQ assay was performed at survey level. Sequencing targeted roughly 40,000-50,000 T-cell genomes per sample. Using immunoSEQ multiplex PCR, the repertoire was profiled, and TCRdb retains in-frame clones only, with some absent. The table includes some 22,000 clones, 88% detected once. This CDR3 has 16 residues. V was pared by 8 bases and J by 1 base, with 7 bases of the junction left unmatched. The germline V gene encodes CDR1 SNHLY and CDR2 FYNNEI. With respect to this clone: Its matching antigen is unknown.

Overall study results and limits: Older ART regimens may have been in use when blood was drawn between about 2003 and 2017. The study collected no data on ART adherence, viral resistance or therapy changes.

The sequence was collected from a man aged 60-69 years with HIV. This sequence joins TRBV2 and TRBJ2-2, with TRBD1 identical over 10 bases. Sequences were derived from unsorted PBMCs, sampled 2.3 years after starting antiretroviral therapy. The CDR3 DNA follows: TGTGCCAGCTCCGGGACAGGGGTCGGGAACACCGGGGAGCTGTTTTTT. Its translation: CASSGTGVGNTGELFF.